The T cell receptor (beta chain) under discussion was sequenced for a study of T cell responses to AZD1222 COVID-19 vaccine. Overall study findings and caveats: Epitopes outside B.1.351 and B.1.1.7 mutated regions reportedly drew nearly half of spike TCRs. The study sampled repertoires only after the peak T cell response. White British ancestry dominated among donors, who included more females, and clonal diversity was possibly underestimated.

The protocol was immunoSEQ multiplex PCR, while the TCRdb copy is restricted to in-frame clones and leaves out a portion. This table holds 100,000 or so clones, 87% found once. About this clone: What it binds is unknown.

The CDR3 covers 16 residues. Trimming took 0 bases from V and 4 from J, leaving 13 bases between them. Germline values: CDR1 ENHRY, CDR2 SYGVKD. The sequencing here drew on peripheral blood, taken 28 days after the second AZD1222 dose. The gene calls are TRBV10-3 and TRBJ2-1; D remains ambiguous. The receptor's source is an adult who received the AZD1222 COVID-19 vaccine. As DNA, the CDR3 is TGTGCCATCAGTGAGTCGAATTGGGTATTGTACAATGAGCAGTTCTTC. As protein: CAISESNWVLYNEQFF.